This TCR beta chain comes out of a study of cytomegalovirus exposure and HLA in healthy donors. Overall study results and limits: The authors later linked a missense DCLRE1C variant to TCR beta V- and J-gene trimming. Previously analyzed data showed that most TCR beta V segments were productive at a frequency of about 87% or about 30%. TCR beta chains numbering 150 to 200 were designated cytomegalovirus-associated.

Use of 60 Vbeta and 13 Jbeta primers characterized the PCR. Using immunoSEQ multiplex PCR, the repertoire was profiled, and TCRdb retains in-frame clones only, with some absent. The table has under 200,000 clones, 65% to 80% seen once. On this clone: The antigen is unknown.

This CDR3 has 19 amino acids. V lost 0 bases to trimming and J lost 5 bases; unmatched junction nucleotides: 18. CDR1 and CDR2 from the germline V gene are KGHSY and FQNENV. The TCR originated in a woman aged 30 to 39 in good health and CMV-seropositive. Sequenced: PBMCs. The chain joins TRBV16 to TRBJ2-7; 8 bases agree with TRBD1. The CDR3 coding sequence is TGTGCCAGCAGCCAATCTATGACGATTTTGCAGGGGGCCGAGGACGAGCAGTACTTC. This translates into CASSQSMTILQGAEDEQYF. The entire variable domain, with the rest obtained from reference TRBV16 and TRBJ2-7, is as follows: GEEVAQTPKHLVRGEGQKAKLYCAPIKGHSYVFWYQQVLKNEFKFLISFQNENVFDETGMPKERFSAKCLPNSPCSLEIQATKLEDSAVYFCASSQSMTILQGAEDEQYFGPGTRLTVT.